Below are 3 T cell receptor beta chains sequenced from a single sample in a study of blood T cell repertoires in COVID-19. TCRdb's table, derived via immunoSEQ multiplex PCR, lists solely in-frame clones and lacks some. This table has 96,000 or so clones, 70% to 90% appearing once. The sequencing input was peripheral blood. The source is a human donor with COVID-19, enrolled during active disease. The donor label of this sample is uncertain.

The chain joins TRBV11-2 to TRBJ2-4; TRBD2 matches 7 bases. Looked up from germline, CDR1 is SGHAT and CDR2 is FQNNGV. CDR3 length equals 13 residues. Trimming cost V 0 bases and J 9 bases; bases outside gene matches: 2. The DNA of the CDR3 is TGTGCCAGCAGCTTAGATTGGGGGGGCATTCAGTACTTC. It translates to CASSLDWGGIQYF. Looking up the rest from reference TRBV11-2 and TRBJ2-4 gives the full variable domain: EAGVAQSPRYKIIEKRQSVAFWCNPISGHATLYWYQQILGQGPKLLIQFQNNGVVDDSQLPKDRFSAERLKGVDSTLKIQPAKLEDSAVYLCASSLDWGGIQYFGAGTRLSVL.

The chain employs TRBV2 and TRBJ1-4; TRBD1 aligns across 7 bases. Germline CDR1 SNHLY, CDR2 FYNNEI. The V gene end was trimmed by 6 bases and the J gene end by 7 bases; junction bases not matched to a gene: 8. The CDR3 has 14 residues. The CDR3 nucleotides read TGTGCCAGCAGCCAACAGGGGACCCGTGAAAAACTGTTTTTT. This sequence encodes CASSQQGTREKLFF.

The CDR3 sequence is CASSERGQDNEKLFF. The DNA of the CDR3 is TGTGCCAGCAGTGAACGGGGACAGGATAATGAAAAACTGTTTTTT. The chain employs TRBV2 and TRBJ1-4; 8 nucleotides match TRBD1. Per the germline V gene, CDR1 is SNHLY and CDR2 is FYNNEI. This CDR3 region has 15 residues. The trim removed 2 bases at V and 4 bases at J, leaving 3 bases unmatched.